Below are 17 T cell receptor beta chains sequenced from a single sample in a study of T-cell memory formation after mild COVID-19 (dated by TCRdb to the early 2020s). Library preparation used 5' RACE. The data were produced on an Illumina NovaSeq 6000. TCRdb reworked the public reads: Q25 trimming with fastp, MiXCR clone assembly, productive beta chains retained. Identical CDR3 proteins give one entry, which carries the most common genes and DNA. This sample has almost 550,000 distinct CDR3 sequences in its table, and roughly 22% of those were observed once. The top ten constitute around 12% of the sample. Sequences were obtained from PBMCs or a T cell subset sorted from them (not recorded which). The source is an adult woman who had mild COVID-19 (a few samples of this study predate the infection). The sample titles of this study are shuffled in the database, so cell type and time point are left out; the donor was told from shared clones.

The chain joins TRBV12-3 or TRBV12-4 to TRBJ2-3, with 7 bases identical to TRBD1. The CDR3 has 16 amino acids. Trimming cost V 6 bases and J 0 bases; bases outside gene matches: 9. Here the CDR3 reads CASRYRQGLSTDTQYF. The CDR3 DNA reads as TGTGCCAGCAGATATAGACAGGGTCTGAGCACAGATACGCAGTATTTT.

The rearrangement uses TRBV7-9 and TRBJ2-7; 8 bases map to TRBD2. The CDR3 consists of 16 residues. V shed 2 bases, J shed 4 bases, and the junction held 10 bases outside the gene matches. Germline V gene sequence: CDR1 SEHNR, CDR2 FQNEAQ (reference sequence). The CDR3 loop is CASSLSSGGRKYEQYF. CDR3 bases: TGTGCCAGCAGCTTAAGTAGTGGCGGGAGGAAGTACGAGCAGTACTTC.

The V and J genes are TRBV12-3 or TRBV12-4 and TRBJ2-6; D is tentatively TRBD1 or TRBD2 (6 bases each). The CDR3 covers 19 residues. V gave up 3 bases and J gave up 0 bases, with 18 bases separating them. This CDR3 is CASSFLRGRLNSGANVLTF. CDR3 bases: TGTGCCAGCAGTTTCCTCCGGGGGCGCCTAAACTCTGGGGCCAACGTCCTGACTTTC.

This clonotype was found a few times. J is TRBJ2-2 and V is TRBV24-1; D is possibly TRBD2 (5 bases). Trimming cost V 7 bases and J 5 bases, with 19 bases left between them. Germline V CDR1 and CDR2: KGHDR, SFDVKD. CDR3 size: 16 residues. CDR3 in DNA: TGTGCCACCAGCGCTGGAGCGGCACCGGGGACCGGGGAGCTGTTTTTT. It is translated as CATSAGAAPGTGELFF.

V gene TRBV4-2 combines with J gene TRBJ1-1, with 9 bases aligning to TRBD1. CDR1 and CDR2 (germline): LGHNA, YNFKEQ. The V segment lost 0 bases and the J segment 0 bases; nucleotides outside the gene matches: 5. There are 17 residues in the CDR3. The CDR3 protein is CASSQEGGQGLNTEAFF. The DNA of the CDR3 is TGTGCCAGCAGCCAAGAGGGCGGACAGGGGCTGAACACTGAAGCTTTCTTT.

This clonotype was detected many times. The V gene is TRBV7-9, the J gene TRBJ2-3; TRBD2 matches at 7 bases. The CDR3 sequence is 16 residues long. After removal of 10 bases from V and 0 bases from J, the junction contained 13 bases not matched to a gene. CDR1 SEHNR and CDR2 FQNEAQ come from the germline V gene (reference sequence). CDR3 residues: CATTGEGVPSTDTQYF. The CDR3 bases are TGTGCCACCACGGGGGAGGGAGTCCCTAGCACAGATACGCAGTATTTT.

This chain connects TRBV12-3 or TRBV12-4 to TRBJ2-7; TRBD1 matches 9 bases. Germline trimming cut 5 bases from V and 2 bases from J; bases unmatched to any gene: 13. The CDR3 totals 17 residues. The CDR3 sequence: CASSSIEAGTGTYEQYF. The CDR3 DNA sequence: TGTGCCAGCAGTAGTATAGAAGCCGGGACAGGGACCTACGAGCAGTACTTC.

This clonotype was seen more than once but under ten times. This rearrangement joins TRBV7-9 to TRBJ2-1; the D is unclear. Between the trimmed V and J ends, which lost 3 bases and 12 bases, there was a span of 9 bases. This CDR3 is built from 11 residues. Germline V lookup: CDR1 SEHNR, CDR2 FQNEAQ (reference sequence). The CDR3 here is CASSFNRRQFF. Written as DNA, the CDR3 is TGTGCCAGCAGCTTCAATCGGAGGCAGTTCTTC.

This clonotype has a handful of counts. J is TRBJ2-1 and V is TRBV7-8; TRBD2 agrees at 10 bases. From germline, CDR1 is SGHVS and CDR2 FQNEAQ. J gave up 0 bases and V 1 base, and 12 bases lay outside the gene matches. This CDR3 comprises 20 residues. Here the CDR3 DNA reads TGTGCCAGCAGCTTAGTTCTAGCGGGAGTGAGGGGCCGCTCCTACAATGAGCAGTTCTTC. Protein: CASSLVLAGVRGRSYNEQFF.

There are a few counts of this clonotype. The J gene is TRBJ2-3, the V gene TRBV5-4; D not resolved. This CDR3 is 17 amino acids long. Germline CDR1 and CDR2: SGHNT and YYREEE (reference sequence). V was trimmed by 4 bases and J by 2 bases, leaving 20 bases between them. CDR3 sequence: CASSQNLFQEPTDTQYF. The CDR3 DNA is TGTGCCAGCAGCCAGAACTTATTCCAGGAGCCCACAGATACGCAGTATTTT.

The chain is built from TRBV27 and TRBJ1-2; the D gene is possibly TRBD1 (6 bases). The CDR3 has 12 residues. Germline CDR1 MNHEY, CDR2 SMNVEV (reference sequence). Between the trimmed V and J ends, which lost 6 bases and 4 bases, there was a span of 9 bases. The CDR3 bases are TGTGCCAGCAGAGGACAGTTCTATGGCTACACCTTC. Protein product: CASRGQFYGYTF.

This chain connects TRBV3-1 to TRBJ2-2; maybe TRBD1 (5 bases). This CDR3 has 13 residues. Trimming took 6 bases from V and 6 from J, leaving 11 bases between them. Germline-derived CDR1 and CDR2 are LGHDT and YNNKEL (reference sequence). The CDR3 region is CASSLLRAGELFF. The DNA for the CDR3 is TGTGCCAGCAGTCTCCTCAGGGCCGGGGAGCTGTTTTTT.

The sample holds a few counts of this clonotype. The chain combines TRBV29-1 with TRBJ2-1, with a possible D match to TRBD2 (5 bases). CDR1 and CDR2 (germline): SQVTM, ANQGSEA. Trimming left V 6 bases short and J 4 bases short, with 13 bases between. CDR3 length: 13 amino acids. As DNA, the CDR3 is TGCAGCGTCGGACTCCCTACTTACAATGAGCAGTTCTTC. It is translated as CSVGLPTYNEQFF.

This clonotype was found a few times. V gene TRBV7-2 combines with J gene TRBJ2-1; D is tentatively TRBD1 or TRBD2 (5 bases each). This CDR3 has 15 amino acids. The V end lost 5 bases, the J end lost 4 bases, and 15 bases lay between the germline ends. The germline V gene encodes CDR1 SGHTA and CDR2 FQGNSA. CDR3 nucleotide sequence: TGTGCCAGCAGCGCCGGGACGGCGAATTACAATGAGCAGTTCTTC. Protein product: CASSAGTANYNEQFF.

J is TRBJ2-5 and V is TRBV15; D gene unclear. The germline V and J ends were trimmed by 5 bases and 2 bases, with 12 bases remaining between them. The CDR3 is 14 residues long. The germline gives CDR1 LNHNV, CDR2 YYDKDF (reference sequence). CDR3 sequence (DNA): TGTGCCACCAGCCCCCGGGCCTCACAAGAGACCCAGTACTTC. This sequence encodes CATSPRASQETQYF.

This chain links TRBV7-9 with TRBJ2-7, with D possibly matching TRBD2 (6 bases). Germline lookup yields CDR1 SEHNR and CDR2 FQNEAQ (reference sequence). The germline V and J ends were trimmed by 3 bases and 3 bases, with 12 bases remaining between them. This CDR3 comprises 14 residues. CDR3 region: CASSFGGEDYEQYF. The CDR3 DNA sequence: TGTGCCAGCAGCTTCGGGGGTGAAGACTACGAGCAGTACTTC.

This chain joins TRBV6-1 and TRBJ1-1; 8 bases match TRBD1. Germline trimming cut 6 bases from V and 1 base from J; bases unmatched to any gene: 10. The CDR3 runs 16 residues. Germline V gives CDR1 MNHNS, CDR2 SASEGT. CDR3 DNA: TGTGCCAGCAGGGGGTCCACCGGGACAGGGAACACTGAAGCTTTCTTT. It encodes CASRGSTGTGNTEAFF.